These 29 T cell receptor beta chains originate from one sample sequenced in a study of neurological immune-mediated disorders. TCRdb processed the 5' RACE reads anew with MiXCR; each CDR3 protein has one entry. The data contain roughly 57,000 distinct CDR3 sequences, roughly 8% of them seen just once; the ten biggest clones take up roughly 2%. The time point was: longitudinal time-point 3. The sequencing input was PBMCs. The source is a woman in her 40s in good health.

The V gene is TRBV3-1, the J gene TRBJ2-2; 11 bases line up with TRBD1. Germline V gives CDR1 LGHDT, CDR2 YNNKEL (reference sequence). CDR3 length: 15 amino acids. Unmatched junction bases numbered 2, after V lost 4 bases and J lost 4 bases. CDR3 protein: CASSLGTGGTGELFF. In DNA form, the CDR3 reads TGTGCCAGCAGCCTCGGGACAGGGGGCACCGGGGAGCTGTTTTTT.

This clonotype showed up many times. The gene calls are TRBV5-1 and TRBJ1-1; the match to TRBD1 covers 7 bases. V was clipped by 0 bases and J by 3 bases; unmatched bases: 5. This CDR3 has 15 residues. The germline CDR1 and CDR2 sequences are SGHRS and YFSETQ. The CDR3 nucleotides are TGCGCCAGCAGCTTGGCGACAGGGCGGGACACTGAAGCTTTCTTT. Translation gives CASSLATGRDTEAFF.

This clonotype was observed at least ten times. Written as DNA, the CDR3 is TGCGCCAGCAGCTTTTCGGCGGGAGAGGCAGATACGCAGTATTTT. It is translated as CASSFSAGEADTQYF. The V call is TRBV5-1, the J call TRBJ2-3, with TRBD2 matching 7 bases. This CDR3 spans 15 amino acids. Germline V gene data show CDR1 as SGHRS and CDR2 as YFSETQ. V shed 2 bases, J shed 4 bases, and the junction held 7 bases outside the gene matches.

This clonotype has ten or more counts. The CDR3: CSVDLGGEQYF. CDR3 bases: TGCAGCGTTGATTTGGGGGGCGAGCAGTACTTC. This chain links TRBV29-1 with TRBJ2-7; perhaps TRBD2 as D (6 bases). Germline V gene sequence: CDR1 SQVTM, CDR2 ANQGSEA. With 3 bases removed from V and 6 bases from J, the gap between germline ends came to 9 bases. The CDR3 sequence is 11 residues long.

This clonotype appeared many times. This sequence joins TRBV7-2 and TRBJ2-3, with D possibly called TRBD1 or TRBD2 (5 bases each). The germline V gene encodes CDR1 SGHTA and CDR2 FQGNSA. The CDR3 loop spans 12 amino acids. V was pared by 7 bases and J by 9 bases, with 14 bases between. The CDR3 coding sequence is TGTGCCAGCACCGCAGGGAGCGCGACGCAGTATTTT. It specifies CASTAGSATQYF.

DNA for the CDR3: TGTGCCAGCAGCCAATCGCCAAGGGGCCCCAATGGCTACACCTTC. Its protein product is CASSQSPRGPNGYTF. The chain combines TRBV16 with TRBJ1-2, with D maybe TRBD1 (5 bases). Between the trimmed V and J ends, which lost 0 bases and 6 bases, there was a span of 14 bases. The length of the CDR3 is 15 residues. Per germline, CDR1 KGHSY and CDR2 FQNENV.

This clonotype showed up many times. The rearrangement uses TRBV4-3 and TRBJ2-2; TRBD2 matches 11 bases. V dropped 0 bases and J dropped 4; count of bases not matched to a gene: 7. This CDR3 is 18 amino acids long. The germline V gene has CDR1 LGHNA and CDR2 YSLEER. As DNA, the CDR3 is TGCGCCAGCAGCCAAGAGTGGATAGCGGGGGGGCGCACCGGGGAGCTGTTTTTT. Encoded protein: CASSQEWIAGGRTGELFF.

The table lists this clonotype with many counts. This rearrangement joins TRBV7-2 to TRBJ2-7, with 8 positions matching TRBD1. The germline V gene encodes CDR1 SGHTA and CDR2 FQGNSA. The CDR3 runs 15 residues. V shed 2 bases and J 12 bases; nucleotides not matched to a gene: 15. CDR3: CASSLQSQGAGPVYF. The CDR3 DNA sequence: TGTGCCAGCAGCTTACAGTCCCAGGGGGCCGGGCCTGTGTACTTC.

This clonotype was counted many times. The chain carries TRBV7-2 and TRBJ2-3, with a possible D match to TRBD2 (6 bases). The CDR3 spans 14 residues. V lost 5 bases to trimming and J lost 6 bases, with 15 bases between them. Germline V gene lookup returns CDR1 SGHTA and CDR2 FQGNSA. The CDR3 DNA is TGTGCCAGCAGCCCGAAACGCGGGGCGGATACGCAGTATTTT. Its translation is CASSPKRGADTQYF.

This clonotype was counted at least ten times. The junction and the germline gene differ at one end; a read error may be behind it. The chain joins TRBV7-7 to TRBJ2-5; no clear D. This CDR3 contains 13 residues. Per the germline V gene, CDR1 is SSHAT and CDR2 is FNYEAQ (reference sequence). The CDR3 sequence: CASSSHPIETQYF. CDR3 DNA: TGTGCTAGCAGCTCCCACCCAATAGAGACCCAGTACTTC.

This clonotype showed up many times. The chain links TRBV7-9 to TRBJ1-6; D is uncertain. This CDR3 has 12 amino acids. In germline, CDR1 is SEHNR, CDR2 FQNEAQ (reference sequence). Trimming removed 5 bases from V and 7 bases from J, with 6 bases in between. The CDR3 DNA follows: TGTGCCAGCAGCCCCAACAATTCACCCCTCCACTTT. It specifies CASSPNNSPLHF.

This clonotype was recorded once. The chain combines TRBV12-3 or TRBV12-4 with TRBJ1-2; 7 nucleotides agree with TRBD1. There are 12 residues in the CDR3. V lost 4 bases to trimming and J lost 13 bases; unmatched junction nucleotides: 9. The CDR3 sequence: CASSWGRGQTTF. The CDR3, as DNA: TGTGCCAGCAGTTGGGGTAGGGGGCAAACCACCTTC.

This clonotype was counted many times. A read error may account for a junction end that differs from germline. The V call is TRBV7-3, the J call TRBJ1-2; 7 bases align to TRBD1. Per germline, CDR1 SGHTA and CDR2 FQGTGA. The CDR3 is 14 residues long. CDR3 nucleotide sequence: TGTGCCAGCAGTTTAACGACAGGGCACTATGGCTACACCTTC. Protein: CASSLTTGHYGYTF.

This clonotype was recorded at least ten times. The V call is TRBV6-1, the J call TRBJ1-5, with no clear D. In germline, CDR1 is MNHNS, CDR2 SASEGT. This CDR3 region has 13 residues. V gave up 5 bases and J gave up 6 bases, with 11 bases separating them. The CDR3 DNA reads as TGTGCCAGCAGTAGCGGAATTCGTCAGCCCCAGCATTTT. Its protein is CASSSGIRQPQHF.

This clonotype was detected many times. This chain connects TRBV7-2 to TRBJ1-3; possibly TRBD1 for D (5 bases). This CDR3 is built from 13 residues. Per the germline V gene, CDR1 is SGHTA and CDR2 is FQGNSA. Trimming stripped 8 bases from V and 6 bases from J, with 14 bases between. The CDR3 spells CASASGKENTIYF. CDR3 coding DNA: TGTGCCAGCGCCTCAGGGAAGGAAAACACCATATATTTT.

This clonotype has a handful of counts. The V call is TRBV29-1, the J call TRBJ1-5, with D perhaps matching TRBD1 (5 bases). Germline CDR1 SQVTM, CDR2 ANQGSEA. V was clipped by 0 bases and J by 7 bases, with 13 bases between them. The CDR3 covers 14 residues. In DNA, the CDR3 is TGCAGCGTTGAAGAACCAGGGTTTGGACAGCCCCAGCATTTT. Its protein is CSVEEPGFGQPQHF.

This clonotype was recorded at least ten times. CDR3 in DNA: TGCGCCAGCAGTTATGACTCAGGGGCGGCCTACACTGAAGCTTTCTTT. It is translated as CASSYDSGAAYTEAFF. V is TRBV5-1 and J is TRBJ1-1; tentative D call: TRBD1 (6 bases). Germline values: CDR1 SGHRS, CDR2 YFSETQ. This CDR3 is built from 16 residues. V lost 5 bases to trimming and J lost 3 bases, with 20 bases between them. The entire variable domain, with the rest obtained from reference TRBV5-1 and TRBJ1-1, is as follows: KAGVTQTPRYLIKTRGQQVTLSCSPISGHRSVSWYQQTPGQGLQFLFEYFSETQRNKGNFPGRFSGRQFSNSRSEMNVSTLELGDSALYLCASSYDSGAAYTEAFFGQGTRLTVV.

This clonotype was counted at least ten times. V and J are TRBV20-1 and TRBJ2-1, with D perhaps TRBD1 or TRBD2 (5 bases each). Trimming shortened V by 3 bases and J by 12 bases, and 21 bases separated the two germline ends. The CDR3 loop spans 14 amino acids. The germline CDR1 and CDR2 sequences are DFQATT and SNEGSKA (reference sequence). In nucleotides, the CDR3 is TGCAGTGCTAGGGGGACCATCAAGTTCGAAGTGCAGTTCTTC. Its protein product is CSARGTIKFEVQFF.

CDR3 nucleotides: TGCAGTGCTAGAGCCCTATCCTCGGGCGGGAGAGTAGCCTACGAGCAGTACTTC. It codes for CSARALSSGGRVAYEQYF. The chain couples TRBV20-1 to TRBJ2-7, with TRBD2 matching over 7 bases. The CDR3 length is 18 residues. In germline, CDR1 is DFQATT, CDR2 SNEGSKA (reference sequence). Germline trimming cut 1 base from V and 2 bases from J; bases unmatched to any gene: 17.

This clonotype was observed at least ten times. This chain joins TRBV20-1 and TRBJ2-5; TRBD2 aligns across 11 bases. Germline lookup yields CDR1 DFQATT and CDR2 SNEGSKA (reference sequence). The CDR3 extends over 15 amino acids. Germline trimming cut 1 base from V and 5 bases from J; bases unmatched to any gene: 6. CDR3 bases: TGCAGTGCTAGAGCGCGGCTAGCGGGGGGTGAGACCCAGTACTTC. This codes for CSARARLAGGETQYF.

This clonotype was observed at least ten times. The V and J genes are TRBV29-1 and TRBJ2-1; 8 bases fit TRBD2. After removal of 6 bases from V and 1 base from J, the junction contained 2 bases not matched to a gene. The CDR3 is 13 amino acids. From germline, CDR1 is SQVTM and CDR2 ANQGSEA. CDR3 sequence (DNA): TGCAGCGTCGCTAGCGGGTCCTACAATGAGCAGTTCTTC. This translates into CSVASGSYNEQFF.

The sample holds many counts of this clonotype. The chain recombines TRBV18 with TRBJ1-6; a possible D gene is TRBD1 (5 bases). Germline V gene sequence: CDR1 KGHSH, CDR2 LQKENI. The CDR3 spans 20 residues. Trimming removed 1 base from V and 8 bases from J, with 27 bases in between. CDR3 amino acids: CASSPRDLRTSTSGDSPLHF. The CDR3 DNA sequence: TGTGCCAGCTCACCACGGGACCTCCGGACCTCAACAAGTGGGGATTCACCCCTCCACTTT.

This clonotype was counted many times. This chain joins TRBV7-3 and TRBJ1-6; D gene uncertain. V lost 5 bases and J lost 6, with 11 bases in between. CDR3 length: 14 amino acids. Germline-derived CDR1 and CDR2 are SGHTA and FQGTGA. The CDR3 sequence: CASSAPGSNSPLHF. As DNA, the CDR3 is TGTGCCAGCAGCGCCCCGGGCTCTAATTCACCCCTCCACTTT.

This clonotype was counted ten times or more. The CDR3 sequence is CASRSDRSTYEQYF. For the CDR3, the DNA is TGTGCCAGCAGATCGGACAGGTCCACCTACGAGCAGTACTTC. The chain combines TRBV12-3 or TRBV12-4 with TRBJ2-7, with 7 bases identical to TRBD1. V dropped 6 bases and J dropped 2; count of bases not matched to a gene: 7. This CDR3 region has 14 residues.

This clonotype was found many times. This rearrangement joins TRBV5-5 to TRBJ2-7, with D maybe TRBD1 (6 bases). The germline V gene has CDR1 SGHKS and CDR2 YYEKEE (reference sequence). V lost 2 bases, J lost 2 bases, and 11 bases lay in between. This CDR3 has 14 amino acids. The CDR3 DNA follows: TGTGCCAGCAGCTTAAGACAGGTCGCCTACGAGCAGTACTTC. It is translated as CASSLRQVAYEQYF.

The chain uses TRBV6-5 and TRBJ1-4; no reliable D call. Germline CDR1 and CDR2: MNHEY and SVGAGI. The CDR3 extends over 12 amino acids. Trimming pared 6 bases from V and 8 bases from J, leaving 10 bases between. The CDR3: CASSHMIEKLFF. The CDR3 region has the DNA TGTGCCAGCAGCCATATGATAGAAAAACTGTTTTTT.

This clonotype showed up many times. The chain couples TRBV4-2 to TRBJ2-3, with D possibly TRBD2 on 6 matching bases. V lost 2 bases and J lost 4, with 7 bases in between. This CDR3 has 13 amino acids. Germline loops: CDR1 LGHNA, CDR2 YNFKEQ. CDR3 region: CASSQWEADTQYF. The CDR3 DNA reads as TGTGCCAGCAGCCAATGGGAGGCAGATACGCAGTATTTT.

This clonotype was observed a handful of times. The V call is TRBV30, the J call TRBJ2-1; D is uncertain. CDR1 is GTSNPN, CDR2 SVGIG, per germline (reference sequence). V was cut by 5 bases and J by 5 bases, with 13 bases left in between. This CDR3 contains 13 residues. The CDR3 sequence is CAWQELADNEQFF. CDR3 in DNA: TGTGCCTGGCAGGAACTGGCTGACAATGAGCAGTTCTTC. The complete variable domain, with remaining parts taken from reference TRBV30 and TRBJ2-1, reads SQTIHQWPATLVQPVGSPLSLECTVEGTSNPNLYWYRQAAGRGLQLLFYSVGIGQISSEVPQNLSASRPQDRQFILSSKKLLLSDSGFYLCAWQELADNEQFFGPGTRLTVL.

The sample holds many counts of this clonotype. The rearrangement joins TRBV12-3 or TRBV12-4 to TRBJ1-1, with D perhaps TRBD1 (5 bases). V gave up 3 bases and J gave up 3 bases, with 14 bases separating them. The CDR3 totals 15 residues. The CDR3 nucleotides are TGTGCCAGCAGTTTCTCGGCAGGGTGGGACACTGAAGCTTTCTTT. It codes for CASSFSAGWDTEAFF.